The following is a TCR beta chain sequence with its context. The antigen is not known. This specimen comes from a study of cytomegalovirus exposure and HLA in healthy donors. Study results and limitations: First-cohort TCR clusters tended to co-occur in the roughly 120 validation repertoires, a later analysis found.

Generated by immunoSEQ multiplex PCR, the TCRdb table keeps only in-frame clones and is missing some. The sample yields tens of thousands of clones, approximately 94% seen once. Trimming took off 5 bases at V and 8 bases at J, with 17 bases between the two ends. The CDR3 is 14 amino acids. Germline CDR1 SGHTS, CDR2 YDEGEE. The specimen sequenced was PBMCs. The rearrangement links TRBV5-8 to TRBJ2-1; possible D gene TRBD2, 6 bases. The receptor comes from a man aged 18 to 29 in good health and CMV-seropositive. CDR3 nucleotide sequence: TGTGCCAGCAGTACGGGACTCCATCCAGATGAGCAGTTCTTC. This sequence encodes CASSTGLHPDEQFF.